This passage covers 24 T cell receptor beta chains from one sample sequenced in a study of Ad26.COV2.S vaccination and SARS-CoV-2 variants. The repertoire was sequenced with immunoSEQ multiplex PCR; TCRdb's copy has only in-frame clones and lacks some. The data contain under 550,000 clones, 90% of them singletons. Treatment defined: some 20 received Ad26.COV2.S at low or high dose, single or two shots; about 5 received placebo; per-sample allocation not given. The samples date from day 63 after the first vaccine or placebo injection. Sequencing was performed on peripheral blood, taken in a trial of Ad26.COV2.S vaccine versus placebo. These receptors were collected from a person aged 18 to 59 who received the Ad26.COV2.S COVID-19 vaccine or a placebo.

The chain uses TRBV28 and TRBJ2-7; tentatively, D is TRBD1 or TRBD2 (6 bases each). CDR1 and CDR2 from the germline V gene are MDHEN and SYDVKM. V lost 7 bases, J lost 3 bases, and 10 bases lay in between. The CDR3 loop spans 12 amino acids. The CDR3 DNA is TGTGCCAGCAAGGGGGGCGTCTACGAGCAGTACTTC. As protein: CASKGGVYEQYF.

The chain is built from TRBV18 and TRBJ2-1; 9 bases fit TRBD1. CDR1 KGHSH and CDR2 LQKENI come from the germline V gene. The CDR3 is 14 residues long. The trim removed 2 bases at V and 9 bases at J, leaving 5 bases unmatched. CDR3 in DNA: TGTGCCAGCTCACCAGGGACAGGGTTTGTTGAGCAGTTCTTC. Its translation is CASSPGTGFVEQFF.

The chain uses TRBV7-9 and TRBJ1-1; D gene uncertain. From germline, CDR1 is SEHNR and CDR2 FQNEAQ (reference sequence). This CDR3 is built from 12 residues. V was clipped by 1 base and J by 7 bases, with 7 bases between them. The CDR3 loop is CASSLGPVEAFF. The DNA for the CDR3 is TGTGCCAGCAGCTTAGGCCCAGTTGAAGCTTTCTTT.

This chain joins TRBV14 and TRBJ2-2; tentatively, D is TRBD2 (5 bases). The CDR3 length is 16 residues. V was shortened by 1 base and J by 2 bases, with 11 bases between the two germline ends. Germline CDR1 and CDR2: SGHDN and FVKESK. The CDR3 reads CASSQVFGVNTGELFF. As DNA, the CDR3 is TGTGCCAGCAGCCAAGTCTTCGGGGTAAACACCGGGGAGCTGTTTTTT.

This clone was picked up one time. In this CDR3 the conserved last residue, phenylalanine or tryptophan, is missing, so a read error is likely. This chain uses TRBV3-1 (or the pseudogene TRBV3-2) with TRBJ1-1; 10 bases are a match to TRBD1. This CDR3 has 14 residues. V trimming: 4 bases; J trimming: 11 bases; junction bases outside the gene matches: 10. The V gene's germline CDR1 is LGHDT and CDR2 YNNKEL (reference sequence). CDR3 sequence reads: CASSPRTGGFEAFS. CDR3 coding DNA: TGTGCCAGCAGCCCGAGGACAGGGGGGTTTGAGGCTTTCTCT.

In DNA form, the CDR3 reads TGTGCCACGAAACCGGGCCGCCCGGGCTACACCTTC. Translating gives CATKPGRPGYTF. V is TRBV28 and J is TRBJ1-2; D is unclear. Germline V lookup: CDR1 MDHEN, CDR2 SYDVKM. This CDR3 spans 12 amino acids. V shed 10 bases and J shed 8 bases, with 17 bases lying between them.

The chain combines TRBV10-2 with TRBJ1-6, with TRBD1 matching over 9 bases. V shed 5 bases, J shed 8 bases, and the junction held 7 bases outside the gene matches. The length of the CDR3 is 15 residues. Germline loops: CDR1 WSHSY, CDR2 SAAADI. The CDR3 DNA reads TGCGCCAGCAGTCTGGGGACAGGGAAGGATTCACCCCTCCACTTT. This encodes CASSLGTGKDSPLHF.

With regard to this clone: In the same sample, other DNA sequences code for this CDR3. The chain couples TRBV5-4 to TRBJ2-3; TRBD2 agrees at 12 bases. The CDR3 has 16 residues. V shed 3 bases, J shed 6 bases, and the junction held 8 bases outside the gene matches. CDR1 is SGHNT and CDR2 is YYREEE in the germline V gene (reference sequence). For the CDR3, the DNA is TGTGCCAGCAGCTCCCTAGCGGGAGGGCTTTCGGATACGCAGTATTTT. Its protein is CASSSLAGGLSDTQYF.

The chain carries TRBV11-3 and TRBJ1-6; D remains unclear. The germline CDR1 and CDR2 sequences are SGHNT and YENEEA. Deletions cut 0 bases from V and 7 bases from J, with 10 bases between. The CDR3 consists of 15 residues. CDR3 sequence (DNA): TGTGCCAGCAGCTTAGACGGAGGAAGAAATTCACCCCTCCACTTT. It is translated as CASSLDGGRNSPLHF.

J is TRBJ2-7 and V is TRBV5-1; a weak D match, TRBD1 (6 bases). Trimming stripped 3 bases from V and 3 bases from J, with 7 bases between. Germline-derived CDR1 and CDR2 are SGHRS and YFSETQ. The CDR3 contains 12 residues. CDR3 residues: CASSWDNYEQYF. In DNA, the CDR3 is TGCGCCAGCAGCTGGGACAACTACGAGCAGTACTTC.

The rearrangement uses TRBV5-6 and TRBJ1-3, with D unclear. The CDR3 runs to 15 residues. Germline V CDR1 and CDR2: SGHDT, YYEEEE. Trimming left V 1 base short and J 4 bases short, with 12 bases between. The CDR3 coding sequence is TGTGCCAGCAGCTTGAACGGCTTAGGAGGAAACACCATATATTTT. Its translation is CASSLNGLGGNTIYF.

The rearrangement uses TRBV7-9 and TRBJ1-6; D not certain. This CDR3 spans 14 amino acids. The germline V and J ends were trimmed by 3 bases and 9 bases, with 12 bases remaining between them. CDR1 SEHNR and CDR2 FQNEAQ come from the germline V gene (reference sequence). CDR3 coding DNA: TGTGCCAGCAGCTTCGAAGGGTTTTCTTCACCCCTCCACTTT. Residues: CASSFEGFSSPLHF.

The chain links TRBV7-8 to TRBJ2-1; 9 positions match TRBD1. CDR1 is SGHVS, CDR2 FQNEAQ, per germline. V trimming: 3 bases; J trimming: 6 bases; junction bases outside the gene matches: 6. The length of the CDR3 is 15 residues. CDR3 residues: CASSFRDRVFNEQFF. The CDR3 DNA sequence: TGTGCCAGCAGCTTCCGGGACAGGGTTTTCAATGAGCAGTTCTTC.

This chain links TRBV5-6 with TRBJ1-2; no clear D gene. Germline V gives CDR1 SGHDT, CDR2 YYEEEE. The CDR3 totals 12 residues. V was shortened by 7 bases and J by 8 bases, with 15 bases between the two germline ends. In nucleotides, the CDR3 is TGTGCCAGCGAGTGGGAATCTCAGGGCTACACCTTC. Translation gives CASEWESQGYTF.

The chain recombines TRBV5-1 with TRBJ1-1; unclear D gene. Germline V gene sequence: CDR1 SGHRS, CDR2 YFSETQ. V was clipped by 2 bases and J by 0 bases, with 11 bases between them. The CDR3 is 15 amino acids. CDR3 sequence reads: CASSLLGNMNTEAFF. In DNA form, the CDR3 reads TGCGCCAGCAGCTTACTCGGCAACATGAACACTGAAGCTTTCTTT.

The rearrangement uses TRBV10-2 and TRBJ2-5; D perhaps matches TRBD2 (5 bases). Germline CDR1 WSHSY, CDR2 SAAADI. This CDR3 comprises 14 residues. V shed 6 bases and J shed 0 bases, with 11 bases lying between them. For the CDR3, the DNA is TGCGCCAGCAGCCACGCGGACTACCAAGAGACCCAGTACTTC. It translates to CASSHADYQETQYF.

The chain's CDR3 is CASSPGDGGNTGELFF. Written as DNA, the CDR3 is TGTGCCAGCAGCCCGGGGGACGGGGGGAACACCGGGGAGCTGTTTTTT. V and J are TRBV11-3 and TRBJ2-2, with a possible D match to TRBD2 (6 bases). This CDR3 has 16 amino acids. Trimming cost V 5 bases and J 1 base, with 14 bases left between them. Germline V lookup: CDR1 SGHNT, CDR2 YENEEA.

V usage is TRBV28 and J usage is TRBJ1-6; D is undetermined. Trimming left V 2 bases short and J 5 bases short, with 7 bases between. The CDR3 length is 14 residues. Germline assignment: CDR1 MDHEN and CDR2 SYDVKM. CDR3 sequence reads: CASSLTRNNSPLHF. The CDR3 region has the DNA TGTGCCAGCAGTTTAACAAGGAATAATTCACCCCTCCACTTT.

The V gene is TRBV5-1, the J gene TRBJ1-6; tentatively, D is TRBD1 (6 bases). CDR3 length: 15 residues. Deletions cut 4 bases from V and 9 bases from J, with 17 bases between. Germline V lookup: CDR1 SGHRS, CDR2 YFSETQ. CDR3 nucleotides: TGCGCCAGCAGCATAAAACAGGGCCCGCCTTCACCCCTCCACTTT. Translation: CASSIKQGPPSPLHF.

The genes are TRBV7-2 and TRBJ2-7, with D perhaps given as TRBD1 or TRBD2 (5 bases each). V was cut by 5 bases and J by 4 bases, with 15 bases left in between. This CDR3 comprises 14 residues. CDR1 and CDR2 from the germline V gene are SGHTA and FQGNSA. The CDR3 DNA follows: TGTGCCAGCAGCCGGGACGGTGGTATTTACGAGCAGTACTTC. Amino acids: CASSRDGGIYEQYF.

The V call is TRBV5-4, the J call TRBJ2-2; D might be TRBD1 or TRBD2, each matching 5 bases. The CDR3 runs 15 residues. V was cut by 6 bases and J by 0 bases, with 12 bases left in between. Germline V lookup: CDR1 SGHNT, CDR2 YYREEE (reference sequence). Here the CDR3 DNA reads TGTGCCAGCATCCCGGGACCCGCGAACACCGGGGAGCTGTTTTTT. It specifies CASIPGPANTGELFF.

This chain uses TRBV20-1 with TRBJ2-1; D call uncertain. There are 11 residues in the CDR3. The germline V and J ends were trimmed by 6 bases and 9 bases, with 12 bases remaining between them. Germline V CDR1 and CDR2: DFQATT, SNEGSKA (reference sequence). CDR3 nucleotide sequence: TGCAGTGCCGCTTTCAAAAGTGAGCAGTTCTTC. The encoded protein is CSAAFKSEQFF.

V and J are TRBV10-1 and TRBJ2-5; TRBD2 matches 11 bases. Germline CDR1 reads WNHNN; CDR2 reads SYGVQD (reference sequence). The CDR3 has 14 residues. V gave up 6 bases and J gave up 3 bases; unmatched junction bases: 3. The CDR3 DNA reads TGCGCCAGCAGCCCGGGACTAGCGGAAGAGACCCAGTACTTC. Translation: CASSPGLAEETQYF.

This clone was counted a few times. The V call is TRBV11-2, the J call TRBJ2-1; unclear D gene. CDR1 and CDR2 (germline): SGHAT, FQNNGV. V lost 5 bases, J lost 0 bases, and 11 bases lay in between. The CDR3 length is 15 residues. The CDR3 is CASSRSPSSYNEQFF. The CDR3 DNA is TGTGCCAGCAGCCGGAGCCCGAGCTCCTACAATGAGCAGTTCTTC. Looking up the rest from reference TRBV11-2 and TRBJ2-1 gives the full variable domain: EAGVAQSPRYKIIEKRQSVAFWCNPISGHATLYWYQQILGQGPKLLIQFQNNGVVDDSQLPKDRFSAERLKGVDSTLKIQPAKLEDSAVYLCASSRSPSSYNEQFFGPGTRLTVL.